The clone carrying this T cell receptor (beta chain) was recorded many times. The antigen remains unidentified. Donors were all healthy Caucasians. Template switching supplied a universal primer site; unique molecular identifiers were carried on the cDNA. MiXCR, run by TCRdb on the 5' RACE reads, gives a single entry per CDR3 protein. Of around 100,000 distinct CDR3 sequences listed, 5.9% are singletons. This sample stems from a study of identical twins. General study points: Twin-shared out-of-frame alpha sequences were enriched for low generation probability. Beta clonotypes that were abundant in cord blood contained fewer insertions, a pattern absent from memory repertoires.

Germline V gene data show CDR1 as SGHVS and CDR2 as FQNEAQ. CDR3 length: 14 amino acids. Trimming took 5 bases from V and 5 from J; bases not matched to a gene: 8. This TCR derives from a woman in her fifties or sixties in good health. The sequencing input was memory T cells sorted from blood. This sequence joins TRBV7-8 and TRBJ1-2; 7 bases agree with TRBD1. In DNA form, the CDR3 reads TGTGCCAGCAGCGGGCAGGGGGAGTTTTATGGCTACACCTTC. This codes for CASSGQGEFYGYTF.